Detailed here is one T cell receptor beta chain. CDR3 size: 16 residues. Germline V CDR1 and CDR2: LNHDA, SQIVND (reference sequence). V was trimmed by 2 bases and J by 4 bases, leaving 15 bases between them. This sample is part of a study of blood T cell repertoires in COVID-19. Study-wide background: Samples taken during acute and convalescent COVID-19 were collected in the United States, Italy and Spain. Nucleic acid was either cDNA or gDNA, and it came from T cells, B-cell-depleted T cells, or PBMCs.

Patients at the Seattle site were enrolled during active infection and followed longitudinally. Per the original data handling: The assay estimated nucleated cells by amplifying reference gene primers. Assay used: immunoSEQ multiplex PCR; TCRdb lists only in-frame clones, some missing. The D gene and trimming were derived from the DNA, and the V and J assignments and clone size from that table. The sample lists about 370,000 clones, more than 80% occurring once. This sequence joins TRBV19 and TRBJ1-3, with D tentatively TRBD1 (5 bases). The specimen sequenced was peripheral blood. This TCR derives from a woman aged 30 to 39 with COVID-19, enrolled during active disease. CDR3 sequence reads: CASSIIRGTQGNTIYF. The CDR3 coding sequence is TGTGCCAGTAGTATAATTAGGGGCACCCAAGGAAACACCATATATTTT.